This T cell receptor beta chain was observed in a study of blood T cell repertoires in COVID-19. In the authors' workflow: Counts of nucleated cells, estimated from reference gene primer amplification, were obtained. Data came from immunoSEQ multiplex PCR; TCRdb stores just in-frame clones and leaves some out. From that table come the V and J calls and clone size; the DNA was used to work out D and trimming. This sample yields just over 90,000 clones, of which 70% to 90% are seen a single time; about 19% belongs to the top ten. Germline lookup yields CDR1 MNHNY and CDR2 SVGAGI (reference sequence). V was clipped by 7 bases and J by 0 bases, with 12 bases between them. This CDR3 has 14 amino acids.

The J gene is TRBJ1-1, the V gene TRBV6-6, with a possible D match to TRBD1 (5 bases). The source is a woman of 80 years or more with acute or convalescent COVID-19. Sequenced material: peripheral blood. The CDR3: CASNPTAMNTEAFF. CDR3 nucleotide sequence: TGTGCCAGCAATCCGACAGCTATGAACACTGAAGCTTTCTTT.